The source of this TCR beta chain is a study of cytomegalovirus exposure and HLA in healthy donors. Study-level points and caveats: A few chains linked to CMV were shown in vitro to be specific for CMV antigens. Other equally common chains were less clonally expanded than HLA-associated TCR beta chains, a later analysis showed. The investigators catalogued 160 or so TCR beta chains as cytomegalovirus-associated. Immune exposure was documented only through CMV serostatus.

The V end was cut by 7 bases, the J end by 4 bases, with 14 bases between. Germline V lookup: CDR1 MDHEN, CDR2 SYDVKM. The CDR3 has 14 residues. The PCR used 60 Vbeta and 13 Jbeta primers. Data came from immunoSEQ multiplex PCR; TCRdb stores just in-frame clones and leaves some out. The sample lists some 84,000 clones, about 60% occurring once. A few counts support this clone. The antigen is unknown. This chain links TRBV28 with TRBJ1-5; no definite D call. The TCR comes from a woman aged 40 to 50 in good health and CMV-seropositive. Sequencing used PBMCs. The CDR3 reads CASTLRTGNQPQHF. The CDR3 nucleotides read TGTGCCAGCACCCTTCGGACGGGAAATCAGCCCCAGCATTTT.